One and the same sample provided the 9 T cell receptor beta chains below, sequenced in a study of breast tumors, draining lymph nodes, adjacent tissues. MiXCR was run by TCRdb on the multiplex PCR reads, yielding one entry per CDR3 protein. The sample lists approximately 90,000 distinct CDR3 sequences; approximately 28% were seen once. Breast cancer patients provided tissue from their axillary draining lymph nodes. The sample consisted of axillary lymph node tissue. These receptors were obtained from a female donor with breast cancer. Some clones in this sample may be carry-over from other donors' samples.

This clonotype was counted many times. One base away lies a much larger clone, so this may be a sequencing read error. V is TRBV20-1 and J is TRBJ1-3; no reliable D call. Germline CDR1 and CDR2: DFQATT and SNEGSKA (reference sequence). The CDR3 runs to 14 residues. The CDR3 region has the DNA TGCAGTGCTAGCCCGGGAGTGTACGGAACCACCATATATTTT. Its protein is CSASPGVYGTTIYF.

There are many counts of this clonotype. CDR3 in amino acids: CASSPAGPNYGTRSYEQYF. CDR3 coding DNA: TGTGCCAGCAGCCCAGCCGGGCCTAACTACGGGACTCGCTCCTACGAGCAGTACTTC. The chain employs TRBV3-1 and TRBJ2-7; possible D gene TRBD2, 6 bases. The CDR3 contains 19 residues. Trimming removed 4 bases from V and 0 bases from J, with 25 bases in between. The germline V gene encodes CDR1 LGHDT and CDR2 YNNKEL (reference sequence).

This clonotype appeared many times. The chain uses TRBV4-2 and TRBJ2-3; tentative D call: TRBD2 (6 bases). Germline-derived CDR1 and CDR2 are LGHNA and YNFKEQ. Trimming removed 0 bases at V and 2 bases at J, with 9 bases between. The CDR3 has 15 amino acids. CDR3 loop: CASSQDRRVTDTQYF. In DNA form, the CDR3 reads TGTGCCAGCAGCCAAGATCGGAGGGTCACAGATACGCAGTATTTT.

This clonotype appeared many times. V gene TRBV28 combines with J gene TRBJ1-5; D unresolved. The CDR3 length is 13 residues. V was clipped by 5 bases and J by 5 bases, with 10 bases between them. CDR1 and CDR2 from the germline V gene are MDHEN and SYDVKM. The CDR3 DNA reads TGTGCCAGCAGTCGCGTTATTGATCAGCCCCAGCATTTT. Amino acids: CASSRVIDQPQHF. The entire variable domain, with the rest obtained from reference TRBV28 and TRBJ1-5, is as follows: DVKVTQSSRYLVKRTGEKVFLECVQDMDHENMFWYRQDPGLGLRLIYFSYDVKMKEKGDIPEGYSVSREKKERFSLILESASTNQTSMYLCASSRVIDQPQHFGDGTRLSIL.

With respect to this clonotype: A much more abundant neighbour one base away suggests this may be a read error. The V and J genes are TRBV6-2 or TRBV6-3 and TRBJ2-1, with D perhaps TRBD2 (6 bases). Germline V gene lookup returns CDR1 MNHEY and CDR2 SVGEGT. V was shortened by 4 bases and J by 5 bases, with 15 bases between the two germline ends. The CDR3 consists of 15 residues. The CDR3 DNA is TGTGCCAGCAGTTCCTCGCGGGAATTGGACAATGAGCAGTTCTTC. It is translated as CASSSSRELDNEQFF.

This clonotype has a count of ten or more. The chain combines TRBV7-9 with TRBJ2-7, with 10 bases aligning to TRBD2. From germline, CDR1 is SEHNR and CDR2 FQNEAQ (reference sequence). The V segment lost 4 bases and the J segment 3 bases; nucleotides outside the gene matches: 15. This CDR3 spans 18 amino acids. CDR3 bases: TGTGCCAGCAGCTCCCCCCTAGCGGGAGCACCTCCCTACTACGAGCAGTACTTC. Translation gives CASSSPLAGAPPYYEQYF.

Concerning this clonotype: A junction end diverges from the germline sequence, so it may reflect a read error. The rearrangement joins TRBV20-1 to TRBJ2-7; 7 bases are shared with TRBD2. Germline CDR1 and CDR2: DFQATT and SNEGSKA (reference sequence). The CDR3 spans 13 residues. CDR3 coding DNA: TGCGGTGCCAGACTAAGCGGGACCCACGAGCAGTACTTC. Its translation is CGARLSGTHEQYF.

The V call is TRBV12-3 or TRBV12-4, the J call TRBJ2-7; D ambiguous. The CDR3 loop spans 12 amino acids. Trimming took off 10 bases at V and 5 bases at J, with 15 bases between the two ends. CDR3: CANSPQGNEQYF. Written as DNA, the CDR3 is TGTGCCAACAGCCCCCAAGGCAACGAGCAGTACTTC.

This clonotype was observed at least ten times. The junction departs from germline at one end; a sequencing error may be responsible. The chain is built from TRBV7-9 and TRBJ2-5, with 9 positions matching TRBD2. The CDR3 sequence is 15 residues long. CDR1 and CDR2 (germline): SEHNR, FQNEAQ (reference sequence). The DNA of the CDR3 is TGTGCCGGCAGCAAAGGGACTAGCACTCAAGAGACCCAGTACTTC. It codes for CAGSKGTSTQETQYF.